Here is one TCR beta chain with its context. Antigen specificity is unknown. CD45RO-negative, CCR7-positively selected cells formed the naive CD8 fraction, excluding terminally differentiated effector memory CD45RA+ cells. All donors were healthy HIV-negative adults lacking recent acute infections or vaccinations. Evenly divided among several immunoSEQ plates was the genomic DNA of each subset. The data were produced by immunoSEQ multiplex PCR, yet TCRdb's version contains in-frame clones alone and is incomplete. The sample contains hundreds of thousands of clones, 95% to 97% of which appear only once. The record originates from a study of shared clonotypes between healthy human individuals. Across the whole study: Participating donors consisted of two women and three men aged 18 to 49. Findings and caveats of the study: Between a handful of donors, naive CD4 clonotypes were shared at a level of about 5%.

CDR3 length: 17 residues. The V gene lost 3 bases and the J gene lost 0 bases, with 18 bases spanning the gap. Germline CDR1 and CDR2: SGDLS and YYNGEE. The sequence was obtained from a woman under 40 in good health. This sequence joins TRBV9 and TRBJ1-2; possible D gene TRBD1, 5 bases. Sequenced: naive CD8+ T cells sorted from blood. This CDR3 is CASSATRGAYSNYGYTF. CDR3 bases: TGTGCCAGCAGCGCGACGAGGGGCGCTTATTCTAACTATGGCTACACCTTC.